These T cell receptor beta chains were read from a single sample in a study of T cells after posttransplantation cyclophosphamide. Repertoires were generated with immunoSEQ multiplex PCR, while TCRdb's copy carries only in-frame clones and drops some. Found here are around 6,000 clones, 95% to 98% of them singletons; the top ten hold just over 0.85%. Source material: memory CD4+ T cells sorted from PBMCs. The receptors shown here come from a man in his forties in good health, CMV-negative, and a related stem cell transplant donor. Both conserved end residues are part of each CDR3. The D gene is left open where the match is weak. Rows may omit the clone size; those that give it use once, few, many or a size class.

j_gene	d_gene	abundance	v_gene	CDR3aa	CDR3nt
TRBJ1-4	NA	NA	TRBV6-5	CASSRRGPNEKLFF	TGTGCCAGCAGTCGTAGGGGCCCTAATGAAAAACTGTTTTTT
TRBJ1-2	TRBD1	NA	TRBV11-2	CASSLGPDRVYGYTF	TGTGCCAGCAGCTTAGGACCGGACAGGGTTTATGGCTACACCTTC
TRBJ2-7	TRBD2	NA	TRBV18	CASSPPLAGSPYEQYF	TGTGCCAGCTCACCACCTCTAGCGGGCTCCCCCTACGAGCAGTACTTC
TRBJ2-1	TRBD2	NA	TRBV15	CATSSPGTSGMKGSSYNEQFF	TGTGCCACCAGCAGTCCCGGGACTAGCGGGATGAAGGGGAGCTCCTACAATGAGCAGTTCTTC
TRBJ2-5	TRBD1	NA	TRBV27	CASKGTGGWETQYF	TGTGCCAGCAAGGGTACAGGGGGCTGGGAGACCCAGTACTTC
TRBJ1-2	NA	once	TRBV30	CAWSNLRLGYGYTF	TGTGCCTGGAGTAATCTTAGACTGGGCTATGGCTACACCTTC
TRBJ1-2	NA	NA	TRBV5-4	CASSLGSGELGGYTF	TGTGCCAGCAGCTTGGGGTCAGGGGAGCTCGGTGGCTACACCTTC
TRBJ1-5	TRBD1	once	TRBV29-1	CSVGGGRDQPQHF	TGCAGCGTTGGAGGGGGCAGGGATCAGCCCCAGCATTTT
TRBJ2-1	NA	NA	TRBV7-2	CASSPSGQLYNEQFF	TGTGCCAGCAGCCCTTCCGGACAGCTCTACAATGAGCAGTTCTTC
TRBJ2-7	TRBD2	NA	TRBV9	CASSVGSSGAPYEQYF	TGTGCCAGCAGCGTAGGTTCTAGCGGGGCTCCCTACGAGCAGTACTTC
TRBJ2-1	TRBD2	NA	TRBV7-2	CASSLTSGYNEQFF	TGTGCCAGCAGCCTGACTAGCGGGTACAATGAGCAGTTCTTC
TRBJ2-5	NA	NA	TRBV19	CATRQSGETQYF	TGTGCTACTCGACAGTCCGGGGAGACCCAGTACTTC
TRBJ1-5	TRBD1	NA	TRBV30	CAWGTGGRNQPQHF	TGTGCCTGGGGGACAGGGGGCCGCAATCAGCCCCAGCATTTT
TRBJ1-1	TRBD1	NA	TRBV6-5	CASRRQGGMNTEAFF	TGTGCCAGCAGGAGACAGGGAGGCATGAACACTGAAGCTTTCTTT
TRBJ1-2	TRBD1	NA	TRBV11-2	CASSSGQNYGYTF	TGTGCCAGCAGCTCGGGACAGAACTATGGCTACACCTTC
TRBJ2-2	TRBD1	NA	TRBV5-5	CASSLNRGHGTGELFF	TGTGCCAGCAGCTTGAACAGGGGGCATGGTACCGGGGAGCTGTTTTTT
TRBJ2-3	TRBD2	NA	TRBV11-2	CASSLGRARGSDTQYF	TGTGCCAGCAGCTTGGGGAGGGCGCGGGGGTCAGATACGCAGTATTTT
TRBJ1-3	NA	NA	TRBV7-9	CASSSRSGAGNTIYF	TGTGCCAGCAGCTCCCGGAGCGGGGCTGGAAACACCATATATTTT
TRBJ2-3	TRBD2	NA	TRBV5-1	CASSLSGRPSTDTQYF	TGCGCCAGCAGCCTTAGCGGGAGGCCGAGCACAGATACGCAGTATTTT
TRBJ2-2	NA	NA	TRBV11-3	CASSLGSASTGELFF	TGTGCCAGCAGCTTAGGTAGCGCGAGCACCGGGGAGCTGTTTTTT
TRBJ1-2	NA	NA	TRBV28	CASRTTEDNYGYTF	TGTGCCAGCAGAACGACAGAGGATAACTATGGCTACACCTTC
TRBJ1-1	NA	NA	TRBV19	CASRLEPYQRGLGTEAFF	TGTGCCAGTAGGCTTGAGCCCTATCAGCGGGGACTCGGCACTGAAGCTTTCTTT
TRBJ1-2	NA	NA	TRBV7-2	CASSPVQGRGYTF	TGTGCCAGCAGCCCCGTACAGGGTAGGGGCTACACCTTC
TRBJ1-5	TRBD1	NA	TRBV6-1	CASSGTGNQPQHF	TGTGCCAGCAGTGGGACAGGGAATCAGCCCCAGCATTTT
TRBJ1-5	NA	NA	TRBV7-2	CASSLVDTNQPQHF	TGTGCCAGCAGCTTAGTTGACACCAATCAGCCCCAGCATTTT
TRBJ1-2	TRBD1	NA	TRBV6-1	CASTTGDRGYTF	TGTGCCAGCACCACAGGGGATAGAGGCTACACCTTC
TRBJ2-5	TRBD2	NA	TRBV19	CASSIGGGFPVETQYF	TGTGCCAGTAGTATAGGGGGGGGGTTCCCGGTTGAGACCCAGTACTTC
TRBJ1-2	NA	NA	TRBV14	CASSPVRNYGYTF	TGTGCCAGCAGCCCCGTTCGGAACTATGGCTACACCTTC
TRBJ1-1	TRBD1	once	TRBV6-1	CATFRGLGTEAFF	TGTGCCACTTTCAGGGGGTTGGGCACTGAAGCTTTCTTT
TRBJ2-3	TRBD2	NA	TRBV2	CARTSGLSTDTQYF	TGTGCCAGAACTAGCGGACTATCCACAGATACGCAGTATTTT
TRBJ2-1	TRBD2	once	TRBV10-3	CATVLGSTSGNNEQFF	TGTGCCACTGTATTGGGCTCGACTAGCGGGAACAATGAGCAGTTCTTC
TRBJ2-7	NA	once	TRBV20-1	CSAAVLDEQYF	TGCAGTGCTGCGGTCCTGGACGAGCAGTACTTC
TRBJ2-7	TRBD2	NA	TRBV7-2	CASSRGGAAYEQYF	TGTGCCAGCAGCCGGGGGGGCGCAGCCTACGAGCAGTACTTC
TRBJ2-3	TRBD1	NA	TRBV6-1	CASKRTGADTQYF	TGTGCCAGCAAGCGGACAGGGGCAGATACGCAGTATTTT
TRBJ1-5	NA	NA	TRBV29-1	CSVGQFNQPQHF	TGCAGCGTTGGACAGTTCAATCAGCCCCAGCATTTT
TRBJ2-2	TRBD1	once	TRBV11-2	CASSRDRAGELFF	TGTGCCAGCAGCCGTGACAGGGCCGGGGAGCTGTTTTTT
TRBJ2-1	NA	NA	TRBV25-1	CASGGMRDNEQFF	TGTGCCTCCGGGGGAATGAGGGACAATGAGCAGTTCTTC
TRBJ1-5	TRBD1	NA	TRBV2	CASSLQGGPQHF	TGTGCCAGCAGTTTACAGGGGGGGCCCCAGCATTTT
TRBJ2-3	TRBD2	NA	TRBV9	CASSSRLAGSTDTQYF	TGTGCCAGCAGCTCCCGACTAGCGGGTAGCACAGATACGCAGTATTTT
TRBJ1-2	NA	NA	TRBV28	CASRSPSGNLNYGYTF	TGTGCCAGCAGGTCCCCCTCCGGGAACCTTAACTATGGCTACACCTTC
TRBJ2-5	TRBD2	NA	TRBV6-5	CASSYSGSGRETQYF	TGTGCCAGCAGTTATAGCGGGAGTGGTAGAGAGACCCAGTACTTC
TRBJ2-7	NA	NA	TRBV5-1	CASSLGGGGIYEQYF	TGCGCCAGCAGCCTGGGAGGAGGAGGGATCTACGAGCAGTACTTC
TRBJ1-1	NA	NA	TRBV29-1	CSVELQANTEAFF	TGCAGCGTTGAACTCCAGGCGAACACTGAAGCTTTCTTT
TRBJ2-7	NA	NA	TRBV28	CASSPLQDRIREQYF	TGTGCCAGCAGCCCCCTCCAAGACAGGATTCGCGAGCAGTACTTC
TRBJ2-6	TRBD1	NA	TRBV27	CASNTGAGANVLTF	TGTGCCAGCAATACAGGGGCCGGGGCCAACGTCCTGACTTTC
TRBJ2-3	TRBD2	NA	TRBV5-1	CASSLSTGGPDTQYF	TGCGCCAGCAGCTTGTCGACGGGAGGGCCAGATACGCAGTATTTT
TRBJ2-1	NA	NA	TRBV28	CASSQTSLGHEQFF	TGTGCCAGCAGTCAAACGAGTCTAGGTCATGAGCAGTTCTTC
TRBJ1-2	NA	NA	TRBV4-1	CASSQDLIYRMANYGYTF	TGCGCCAGCAGCCAAGATCTAATTTACAGGATGGCTAACTATGGCTACACCTTC